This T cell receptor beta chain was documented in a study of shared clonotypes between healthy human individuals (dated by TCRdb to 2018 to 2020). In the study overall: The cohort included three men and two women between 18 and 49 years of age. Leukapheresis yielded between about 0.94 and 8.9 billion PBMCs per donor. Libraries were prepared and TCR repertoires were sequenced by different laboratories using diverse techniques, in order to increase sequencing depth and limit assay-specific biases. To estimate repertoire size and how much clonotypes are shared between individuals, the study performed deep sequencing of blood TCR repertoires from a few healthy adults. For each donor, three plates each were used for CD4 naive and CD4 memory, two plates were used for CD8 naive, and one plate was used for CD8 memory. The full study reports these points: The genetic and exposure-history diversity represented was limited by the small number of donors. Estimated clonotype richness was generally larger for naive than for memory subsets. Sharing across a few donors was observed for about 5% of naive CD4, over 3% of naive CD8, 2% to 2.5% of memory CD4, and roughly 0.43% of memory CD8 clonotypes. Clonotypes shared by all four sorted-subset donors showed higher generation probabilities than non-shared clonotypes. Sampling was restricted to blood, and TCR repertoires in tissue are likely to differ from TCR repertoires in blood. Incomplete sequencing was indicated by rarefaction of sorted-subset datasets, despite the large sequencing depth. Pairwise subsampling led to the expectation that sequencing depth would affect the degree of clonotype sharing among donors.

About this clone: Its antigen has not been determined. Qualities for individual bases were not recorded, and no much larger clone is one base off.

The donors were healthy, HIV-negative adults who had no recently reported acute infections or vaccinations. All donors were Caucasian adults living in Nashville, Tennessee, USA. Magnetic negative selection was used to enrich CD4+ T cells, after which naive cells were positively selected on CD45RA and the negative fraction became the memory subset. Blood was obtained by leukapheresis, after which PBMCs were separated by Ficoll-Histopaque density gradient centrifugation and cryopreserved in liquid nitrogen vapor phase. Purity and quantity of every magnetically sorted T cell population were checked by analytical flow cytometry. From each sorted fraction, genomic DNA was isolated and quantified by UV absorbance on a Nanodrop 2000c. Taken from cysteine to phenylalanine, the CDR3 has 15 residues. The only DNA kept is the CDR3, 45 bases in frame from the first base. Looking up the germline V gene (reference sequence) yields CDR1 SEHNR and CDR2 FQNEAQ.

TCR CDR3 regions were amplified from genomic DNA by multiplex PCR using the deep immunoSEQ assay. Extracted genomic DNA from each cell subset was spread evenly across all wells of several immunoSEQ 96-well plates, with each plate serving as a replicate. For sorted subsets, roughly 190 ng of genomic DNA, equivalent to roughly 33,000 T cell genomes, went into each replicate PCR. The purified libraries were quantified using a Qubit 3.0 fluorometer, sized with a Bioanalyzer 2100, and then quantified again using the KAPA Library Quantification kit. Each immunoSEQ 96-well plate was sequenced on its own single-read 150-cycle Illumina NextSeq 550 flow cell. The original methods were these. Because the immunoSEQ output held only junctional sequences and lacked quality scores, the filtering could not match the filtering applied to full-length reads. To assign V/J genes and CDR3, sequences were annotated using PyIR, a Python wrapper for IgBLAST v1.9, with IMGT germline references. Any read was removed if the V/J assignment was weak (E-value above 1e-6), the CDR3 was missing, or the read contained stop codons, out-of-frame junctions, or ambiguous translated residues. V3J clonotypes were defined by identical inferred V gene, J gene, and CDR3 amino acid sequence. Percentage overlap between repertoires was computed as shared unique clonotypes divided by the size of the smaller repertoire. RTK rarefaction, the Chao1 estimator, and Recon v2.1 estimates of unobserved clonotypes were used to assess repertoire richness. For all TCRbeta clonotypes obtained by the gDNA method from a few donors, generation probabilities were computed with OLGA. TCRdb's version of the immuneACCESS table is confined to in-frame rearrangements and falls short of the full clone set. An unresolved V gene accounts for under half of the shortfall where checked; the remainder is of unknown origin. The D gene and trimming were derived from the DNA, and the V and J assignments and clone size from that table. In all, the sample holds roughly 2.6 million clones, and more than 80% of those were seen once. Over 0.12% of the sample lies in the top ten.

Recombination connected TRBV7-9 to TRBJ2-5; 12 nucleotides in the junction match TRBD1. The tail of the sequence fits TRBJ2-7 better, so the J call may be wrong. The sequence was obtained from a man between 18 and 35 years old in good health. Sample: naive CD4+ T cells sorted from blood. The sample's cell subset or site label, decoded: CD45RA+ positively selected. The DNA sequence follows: TGTGCCAGCAGCTCCGGGACAGGGGGCGCCTACGAGCAGTACTTC. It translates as CASSSGTGGAYEQYF.